The 21 T cell receptor beta chains given below trace back to one sample, sequenced in a study of PD-L1 blockade in urothelial cancer. The time point: peripheral blood 6 weeks after treatment start. The assay was immunoSEQ multiplex PCR, and TCRdb's table has in-frame clones only and misses some. This sample has about 27,000 clones, with under 90% found just once. Sequenced material: PBMCs, taken around atezolizumab (anti-PD-L1) treatment. The receptors shown here come from a man in his 70s with urothelial cancer.

V is TRBV7-8 and J is TRBJ2-3; D perhaps matches TRBD2 (6 bases). Trimming took off 2 bases at V and 0 bases at J, with 9 bases between the two ends. CDR3 length: 15 amino acids. Per germline, CDR1 SGHVS and CDR2 FQNEAQ. CDR3 coding DNA: TGTGCCAGCAGCTTACAGCGGGCTAGCACAGATACGCAGTATTTT. Protein sequence: CASSLQRASTDTQYF.

The J gene is TRBJ1-2, the V gene TRBV5-1, with D possibly TRBD1 on 6 matching bases. Trimming took 5 bases from V and 7 from J, leaving 15 bases between them. Germline lookup yields CDR1 SGHRS and CDR2 YFSETQ. The CDR3 is made up of 13 amino acids. The CDR3 sequence is CASRANEGGGYTF. The CDR3, as DNA: TGCGCCAGCAGGGCGAACGAAGGGGGTGGCTACACCTTC.

The genes are TRBV5-5 and TRBJ2-3, with 12 bases aligning to TRBD2. The V and J ends lost 4 bases and 8 bases, in that order; junction bases with no gene match: 8. CDR3 size: 15 residues. Germline CDR1 is SGHKS and CDR2 is YYEKEE (reference sequence). CDR3 residues: CASSPRLAGELTQYF. CDR3 DNA: TGTGCCAGCAGCCCACGACTAGCGGGAGAGCTTACGCAGTATTTT.

This sequence joins TRBV18 and TRBJ2-3; 12 nucleotides line up with TRBD2. V was pared by 2 bases and J by 2 bases, with 8 bases of the junction left unmatched. Germline CDR1 reads KGHSH; CDR2 reads LQKENI. The CDR3 runs to 18 residues. CDR3 region: CASSPTPRTSGNTDTQYF. The CDR3, as DNA: TGTGCCAGCTCACCAACTCCCCGGACTAGCGGGAACACAGATACGCAGTATTTT.

In its sample, this clone was seen a few times. The sample has other DNA sequences that encode this CDR3 too. The chain joins TRBV29-1 to TRBJ2-2, with D perhaps matching TRBD2 (5 bases). Trimming removed 3 bases from V and 5 bases from J, with 13 bases in between. This CDR3 has 14 amino acids. Germline CDR1 SQVTM, CDR2 ANQGSEA. The CDR3 sequence: CSVDGLGSTGELFF. For the CDR3, the DNA is TGCAGCGTTGATGGGTTGGGGAGTACCGGGGAGCTGTTTTTT.

The rearrangement joins TRBV6-1 to TRBJ1-5, with TRBD1 matching over 7 bases. This CDR3 is built from 15 residues. Germline V gene sequence: CDR1 MNHNS, CDR2 SASEGT. V was pared by 5 bases and J by 1 base, with 5 bases of the junction left unmatched. CDR3 in DNA: TGTGCCAGCAGTAAGGGACAGATGAGCAATCAGCCCCAGCATTTT. Translation gives CASSKGQMSNQPQHF.

The V gene is TRBV6-1, the J gene TRBJ1-5; 9 positions agree with TRBD1. The CDR3 contains 15 residues. Germline assignment: CDR1 MNHNS and CDR2 SASEGT. With V trimmed by 4 bases and J by 6 bases, 7 bases remained unmatched. This CDR3 is CASSGGQGLGQPQHF. The CDR3 region has the DNA TGTGCCAGCAGTGGGGGACAGGGTTTGGGTCAGCCCCAGCATTTT.

The genes are TRBV29-1 and TRBJ2-3; 8 nucleotides align to TRBD2. Trimming at V came to 0 bases and at J to 3 bases, leaving 8 bases not matched to a gene. Germline CDR1 reads SQVTM; CDR2 reads ANQGSEA. There are 16 residues in the CDR3. CDR3 protein: CSVEDRAGLGTDTQYF. The CDR3 nucleotides are TGCAGCGTTGAAGATCGGGCGGGACTAGGAACAGATACGCAGTATTTT.

The chain uses TRBV4-3 and TRBJ2-7; tentative D call: TRBD2 (5 bases). This CDR3 comprises 15 residues. V lost 0 bases, J lost 3 bases, and 12 bases lay in between. Germline lookup yields CDR1 LGHNA and CDR2 YSLEER. The CDR3 DNA is TGCGCCAGCAGCCAAGATCGAGCGGCCGGCTACGAGCAGTACTTC. It specifies CASSQDRAAGYEQYF.

The rearrangement uses TRBV6-4 and TRBJ2-1; D may be TRBD2 (6 bases). Trimming left V 0 bases short and J 0 bases short, with 6 bases between. The CDR3 consists of 15 residues. Germline-derived CDR1 and CDR2 are MRHNA and SNTAGT. CDR3: CASSDSAGSYNEQFF. DNA of the CDR3: TGTGCCAGCAGTGACTCAGCGGGCTCCTACAATGAGCAGTTCTTC.

The rearrangement uses TRBV5-8 and TRBJ2-7; 8 bases match TRBD2. Germline V gene lookup returns CDR1 SGHTS and CDR2 YDEGEE. The V gene end was trimmed by 4 bases and the J gene end by 5 bases; junction bases not matched to a gene: 8. The CDR3 totals 14 residues. CDR3 residues: CASSVPGTRNEQYF. In nucleotides, the CDR3 is TGTGCCAGCAGCGTACCCGGGACTAGAAACGAGCAGTACTTC.

J is TRBJ2-1 and V is TRBV5-1; 11 nucleotides line up with TRBD2. Germline V gene sequence: CDR1 SGHRS, CDR2 YFSETQ. The CDR3 length is 15 residues. V dropped 4 bases and J dropped 0; count of bases not matched to a gene: 0. Written as DNA, the CDR3 is TGCGCCAGCAGCGGACTAGCGGGCTCCTACAATGAGCAGTTCTTC. The encoded protein is CASSGLAGSYNEQFF.

V gene TRBV4-3 combines with J gene TRBJ2-2, with D hard to call. CDR3 length: 16 amino acids. CDR1 and CDR2 from the germline V gene are LGHNA and YSLEER. The V gene lost 0 bases and the J gene lost 3 bases, with 11 bases spanning the gap. The CDR3 nucleotides read TGCGCCAGCAGCCAAGACTTCACACGGGACACCGGGGAGCTGTTTTTT. Translated: CASSQDFTRDTGELFF.

About this clone itself: At one end, the junction sequence differs from germline, possibly due to a read error. The chain links TRBV11-3 to TRBJ2-1, with D perhaps matching TRBD2 (6 bases). CDR1 and CDR2 from the germline V gene are SGHNT and YENEEA. The length of the CDR3 is 15 residues. CDR3 sequence (DNA): TGTGCCAGCAGCGTAGACGGGAGCTCCTACAATGAGCAGTTCTTC. It specifies CASSVDGSSYNEQFF.

The gene calls are TRBV6-1 and TRBJ2-7; TRBD2 is a possible D gene (5 bases). The germline V gene encodes CDR1 MNHNS and CDR2 SASEGT. The CDR3 is made up of 20 amino acids. The germline V and J ends were trimmed by 1 base and 3 bases, with 28 bases remaining between them. The CDR3 nucleotides read TGTGCCAGCAGTGAAGTATTCAACGGGGTGGTTGGTTTGTGGGACTACGAGCAGTACTTC. Residues: CASSEVFNGVVGLWDYEQYF.

V is TRBV9 and J is TRBJ1-2; a possible D gene is TRBD1 (5 bases). V gave up 4 bases and J gave up 6 bases, with 13 bases separating them. Germline V gene lookup returns CDR1 SGDLS and CDR2 YYNGEE. The CDR3 has 13 amino acids. CDR3: CASSLGPRDGYTF. For the CDR3, the DNA is TGTGCCAGCAGCCTCGGACCCAGGGATGGCTACACCTTC.

The chain is built from TRBV10-3 and TRBJ1-1, with TRBD1 as a possible D gene (5 bases). CDR3 length: 13 amino acids. V gave up 6 bases and J gave up 5 bases, with 13 bases separating them. Germline assignment: CDR1 ENHRY and CDR2 SYGVKD. The CDR3: CAIRGGRGTEAFF. Written as DNA, the CDR3 is TGTGCCATCAGGGGGGGACGTGGTACTGAAGCTTTCTTT.

The chain links TRBV21-1 to TRBJ1-5; the table's D gene call, TRBD1, was not cross checked with the DNA. TRBV21-1 is deemed a pseudogene. This CDR3 region has 15 residues. CDR3 sequence: CASSRYRGMGQPQHF. CDR3 DNA sequence: TGTGCCAGCAGCAGATACAGGGGTATGGGTCAGCCCCAGCATTTT.

The chain uses TRBV28 and TRBJ1-4; 8 positions match TRBD1. The CDR3 length is 14 residues. Germline trimming cut 5 bases from V and 6 bases from J; bases unmatched to any gene: 5. CDR1 is MDHEN and CDR2 is SYDVKM in the germline V gene. The CDR3 DNA sequence: TGTGCCAGCAGTCCACAGGGGGAGGATGAAAAACTGTTTTTT. Translation gives CASSPQGEDEKLFF.

The chain recombines TRBV27 with TRBJ2-1, with 7 bases aligning to TRBD1. The CDR3 is made up of 14 amino acids. Trimming took 5 bases from V and 1 from J; bases not matched to a gene: 2. Germline loops: CDR1 MNHEY, CDR2 SMNVEV (reference sequence). CDR3 residues: CASSQDRSYNEQFF. In nucleotides, the CDR3 is TGTGCCAGCAGTCAGGACAGGTCCTACAATGAGCAGTTCTTC.

The V call is TRBV7-7, the J call TRBJ2-1; D unresolved. With 5 bases removed from V and 2 bases from J, the gap between germline ends came to 13 bases. The CDR3 consists of 15 residues. The germline V gene encodes CDR1 SSHAT and CDR2 FNYEAQ (reference sequence). In nucleotides, the CDR3 is TGTGCCAGCAGCGGAGTCGATGCCCCCTACAATGAGCAGTTCTTC. This encodes CASSGVDAPYNEQFF.